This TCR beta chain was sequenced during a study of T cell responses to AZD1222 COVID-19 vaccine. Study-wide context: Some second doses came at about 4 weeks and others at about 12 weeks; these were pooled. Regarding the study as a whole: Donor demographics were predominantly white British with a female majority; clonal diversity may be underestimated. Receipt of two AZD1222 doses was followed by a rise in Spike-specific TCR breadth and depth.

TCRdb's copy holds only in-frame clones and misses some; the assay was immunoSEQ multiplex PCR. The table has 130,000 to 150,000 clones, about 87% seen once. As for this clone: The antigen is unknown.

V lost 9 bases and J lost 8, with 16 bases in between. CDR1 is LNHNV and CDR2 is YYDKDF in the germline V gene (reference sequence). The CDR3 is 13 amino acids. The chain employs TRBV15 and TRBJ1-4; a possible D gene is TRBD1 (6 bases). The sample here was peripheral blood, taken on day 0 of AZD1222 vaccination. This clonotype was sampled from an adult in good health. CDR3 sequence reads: CATKGDPTEKLFF. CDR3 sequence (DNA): TGTGCCACGAAGGGGGACCCGACAGAAAAACTGTTTTTT.